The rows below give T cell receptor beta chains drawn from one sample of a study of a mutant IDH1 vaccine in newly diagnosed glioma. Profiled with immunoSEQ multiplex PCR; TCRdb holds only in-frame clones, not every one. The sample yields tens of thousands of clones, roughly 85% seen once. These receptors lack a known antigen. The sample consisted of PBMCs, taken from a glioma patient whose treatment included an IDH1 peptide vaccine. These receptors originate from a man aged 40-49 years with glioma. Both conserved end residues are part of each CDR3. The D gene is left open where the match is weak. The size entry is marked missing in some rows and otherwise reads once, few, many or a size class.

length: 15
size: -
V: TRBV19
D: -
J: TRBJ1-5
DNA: TGTGCCAGTAGTGCGAGCGAATATAGCAATCAGCCCCAGCATTTT
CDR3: CASSASEYSNQPQHF

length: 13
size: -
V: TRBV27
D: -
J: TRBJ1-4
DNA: TGTGCCAGCAGTTTAGGAGGGTTGGAAAAACTGTTTTTT
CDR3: CASSLGGLEKLFF

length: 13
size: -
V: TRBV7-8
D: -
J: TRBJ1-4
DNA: TGTGCCAGCAGCTTAGTCCAAAGTGAAAAACTGTTTTTT
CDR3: CASSLVQSEKLFF

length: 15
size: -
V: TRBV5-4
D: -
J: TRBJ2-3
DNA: TGTGCCAGCAGACGTGGAATAGCGGACACAGATACGCAGTATTTT
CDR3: CASRRGIADTDTQYF

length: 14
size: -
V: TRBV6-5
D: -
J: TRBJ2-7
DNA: TGTGCCAGCAAATCATATCGGGACTTCTACGAGCAGTACTTC
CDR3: CASKSYRDFYEQYF

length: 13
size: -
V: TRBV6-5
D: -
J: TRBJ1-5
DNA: TGTGCCAGCAGTTACGCTTTGTCCGGCCCCCAGCATTTT
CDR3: CASSYALSGPQHF

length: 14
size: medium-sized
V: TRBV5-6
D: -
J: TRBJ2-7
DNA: TGTGCCAGCAGCTCCCAGGGAGCGCGTATCGAGCAGTACTTC
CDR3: CASSSQGARIEQYF

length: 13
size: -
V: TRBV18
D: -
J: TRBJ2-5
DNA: TGTGCCAGCTCAGAGACCCTCCAAGAGACCCAGTACTTC
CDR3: CASSETLQETQYF

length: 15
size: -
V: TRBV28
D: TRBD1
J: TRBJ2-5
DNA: TGTGCCAGCAGTTTCGTCGGACAGGGGCTGGAGACCCAGTACTTC
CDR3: CASSFVGQGLETQYF

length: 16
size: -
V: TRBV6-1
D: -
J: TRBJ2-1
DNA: TGTGCCAGCAGTGAAGCAGGGCATACTACTTACAATGAGCAGTTCTTC
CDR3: CASSEAGHTTYNEQFF

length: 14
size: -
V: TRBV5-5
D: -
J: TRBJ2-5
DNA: TGTGCCAGCAGCTGGCGGGCAGTTCAAGAGACCCAGTACTTC
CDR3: CASSWRAVQETQYF

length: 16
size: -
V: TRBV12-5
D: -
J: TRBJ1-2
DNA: TGTGCTAGTGGTTTGGTAATTTCTGGGTCTAACTATGGCTACACCTTC
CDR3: CASGLVISGSNYGYTF

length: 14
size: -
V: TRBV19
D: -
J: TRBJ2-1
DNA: TGTGCCAGTAGTTCCCCCGGGGGGCGTCCTGAGCAGTTCTTC
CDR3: CASSSPGGRPEQFF

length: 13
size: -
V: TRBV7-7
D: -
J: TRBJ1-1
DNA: TGTGCCAGCAGCCTTGACTCGAACACTGAAGCTTTCTTT
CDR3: CASSLDSNTEAFF

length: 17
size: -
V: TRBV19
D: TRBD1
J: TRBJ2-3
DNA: TGTGCCAGCAGTCCTCCGGGTACAGGGGGCTTAGCAGATACGCAGTATTTT
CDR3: CASSPPGTGGLADTQYF

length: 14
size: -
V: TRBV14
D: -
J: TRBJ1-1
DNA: TGTGCCAGCAGCCCCAGGGCGGGGAACACTGAAGCTTTCTTT
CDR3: CASSPRAGNTEAFF

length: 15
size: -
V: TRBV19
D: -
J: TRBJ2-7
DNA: TGTGCCAGTAGTATAGATGAAGGGACCTCCTACGAGCAGTACTTC
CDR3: CASSIDEGTSYEQYF

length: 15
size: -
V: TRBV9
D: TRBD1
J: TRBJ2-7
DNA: TGTGCCAGCAGCTTTAGGACAGGGGGCAGCTACGAGCAGTACTTC
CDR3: CASSFRTGGSYEQYF

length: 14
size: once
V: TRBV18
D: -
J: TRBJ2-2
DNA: TGTGCCAGCTCACCTGCAGTCGGCGACGGGGAGCTGTTTTTT
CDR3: CASSPAVGDGELFF

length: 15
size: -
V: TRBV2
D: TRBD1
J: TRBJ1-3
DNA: TGTGCCAGCTCGGCCAGGACAGGCTCTGGAAACACCATATATTTT
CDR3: CASSARTGSGNTIYF

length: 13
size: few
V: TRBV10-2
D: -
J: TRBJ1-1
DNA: TGCGCCAGCAGTGAGAACAGGAACACTGAAGCTTTCTTT
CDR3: CASSENRNTEAFF

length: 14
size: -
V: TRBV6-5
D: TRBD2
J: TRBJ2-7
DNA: TGTGCCAGCGGGGGACGGGCGCGGGGGGACGAGCAGTACTTC
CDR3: CASGGRARGDEQYF

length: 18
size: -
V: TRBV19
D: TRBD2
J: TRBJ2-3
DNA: TGTGCCAGTACCCCTGGAGCTAGCGGGAGTATAAGCACAGATACGCAGTATTTT
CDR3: CASTPGASGSISTDTQYF

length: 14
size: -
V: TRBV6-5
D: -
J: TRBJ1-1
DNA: TGTGCCAGCAGTACCGACAGGAGGGTCACTGAAGCTTTCTTT
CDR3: CASSTDRRVTEAFF

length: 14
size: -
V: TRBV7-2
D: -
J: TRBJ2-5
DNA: TGTGCCAGCAGCCCTGGAGGAGTCCGAGAGACCCAGTACTTC
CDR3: CASSPGGVRETQYF

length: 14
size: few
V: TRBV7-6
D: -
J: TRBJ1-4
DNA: TGTGCCAGCAGCTTGGGACCGCCTAATCAAAAACTGTTTTTT
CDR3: CASSLGPPNQKLFF

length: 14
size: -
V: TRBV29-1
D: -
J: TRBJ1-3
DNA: TGCAGCGTTGAAGGATGGGGGCCCGGAAACACCATATATTTT
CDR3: CSVEGWGPGNTIYF

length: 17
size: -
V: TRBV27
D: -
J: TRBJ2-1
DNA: TGTGCCAGCAGTCCAAGTGGGGGGTCGGGACTGGAGAATGAGCAGTTCTTC
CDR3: CASSPSGGSGLENEQFF

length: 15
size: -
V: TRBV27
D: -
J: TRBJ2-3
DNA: TGTGCCAGCAGGGCCAGCGGGCGATATACAGATACGCAGTATTTT
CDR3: CASRASGRYTDTQYF

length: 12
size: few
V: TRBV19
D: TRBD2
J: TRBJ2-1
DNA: TGTGCCACTCGGGAGGGCGGGAATGAGCAGTTCTTC
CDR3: CATREGGNEQFF

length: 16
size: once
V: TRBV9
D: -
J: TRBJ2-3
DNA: TGTGCCAGCAGCGTAAGAACGGGACATAGCACAGATACGCAGTATTTT
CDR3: CASSVRTGHSTDTQYF

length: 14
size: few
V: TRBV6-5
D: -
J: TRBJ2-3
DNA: TGTGCCAGCAGCCGGGGCCTCGCGGGAGATACGCAGTATTTT
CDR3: CASSRGLAGDTQYF

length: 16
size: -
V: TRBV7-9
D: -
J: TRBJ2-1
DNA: TGTGCCAGCAGTTACCCAGATACCGGTCCGGACAATGAGCAGTTCTTC
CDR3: CASSYPDTGPDNEQFF

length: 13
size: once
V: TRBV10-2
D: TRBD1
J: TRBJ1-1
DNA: TGCGCCAGCAGTGAGTCGAAGGACAGGAGGACTTTCTTT
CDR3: CASSESKDRRTFF

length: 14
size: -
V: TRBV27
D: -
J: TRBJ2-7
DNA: TGTGCCAGCCGCCTCGGGCAATACTCCTACGAGCAGTACTTC
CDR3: CASRLGQYSYEQYF

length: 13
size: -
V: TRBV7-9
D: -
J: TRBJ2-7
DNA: TGTGCCAGCAGCTTAGATGCGGACTACGAGCAGTACTTC
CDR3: CASSLDADYEQYF

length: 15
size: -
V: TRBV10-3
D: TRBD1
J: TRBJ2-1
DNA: TGTGCCATCAGTGGGAGGGACAGGTTCCTGAATGAGCAGTTCTTC
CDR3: CAISGRDRFLNEQFF

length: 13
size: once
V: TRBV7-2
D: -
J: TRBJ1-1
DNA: TGTGCCAGCGATGAGGGTGGGGAAACTGAAGCTTTCTTT
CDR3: CASDEGGETEAFF

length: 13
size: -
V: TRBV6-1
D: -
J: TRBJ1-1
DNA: TGTGCCAGCAGTGGGATGGTGAACACTGAAGCTTTCTTT
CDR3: CASSGMVNTEAFF

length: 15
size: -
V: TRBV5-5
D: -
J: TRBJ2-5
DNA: TGTGCCAGCAGCTTGGACAGGGAGGGCCAAGAGACCCAGTACTTC
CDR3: CASSLDREGQETQYF

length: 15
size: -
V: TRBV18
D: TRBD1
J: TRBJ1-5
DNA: TGTGCCAGCTCACCGTTCGGACAGGGCAATCAGCCCCAGCATTTT
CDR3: CASSPFGQGNQPQHF

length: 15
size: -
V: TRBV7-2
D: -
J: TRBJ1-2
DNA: TGTGCCAGCAGCCCCAGGGCAGGGTGGAACTATGGCTACACCTTC
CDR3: CASSPRAGWNYGYTF

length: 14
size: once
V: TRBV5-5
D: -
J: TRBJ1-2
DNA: TGTGCCAGCAGCTTGAATGAGCGTGGATATGGCTACACCTTC
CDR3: CASSLNERGYGYTF

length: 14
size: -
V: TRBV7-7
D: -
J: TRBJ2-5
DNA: TGTGCCAGCAGCCCTAGGGGGGTCCAAGAGACCCAGTACTTC
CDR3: CASSPRGVQETQYF